These 19 T cell receptor beta chains were all obtained from the same sample, sequenced in a study of blood T cells in healthy people across ages. Primed by a sample-barcoded 5' primer and a J-beta primer mix, a second PCR proceeded for about 6 to 11 cycles. MiXCR was run by TCRdb on the 5' RACE reads, yielding one entry per CDR3 protein. The data show 1.5 million to 1.9 million distinct CDR3 sequences, roughly 43% seen once. Source material: blood. These receptors were taken from a young woman in good health.

The gene calls are TRBV29-1 and TRBJ1-1, with D possibly matching TRBD1 (6 bases). CDR3 length: 12 residues. The germline CDR1 and CDR2 sequences are SQVTM and ANQGSEA. The germline V and J ends were trimmed by 4 bases and 10 bases, with 16 bases remaining between them. CDR3 loop: CSVAAGGDTAFF. The CDR3 nucleotides read TGCAGCGTTGCTGCTGGGGGGGACACAGCTTTCTTT.

The chain recombines TRBV7-2 with TRBJ1-2; the D is unclear. Trimming pared 8 bases from V and 4 bases from J, leaving 20 bases between. CDR1 SGHTA and CDR2 FQGNSA come from the germline V gene. The CDR3 covers 15 residues. CDR3 region: CASGLSASPGYGYTF. CDR3 nucleotide sequence: TGTGCCAGCGGATTATCGGCGAGCCCTGGCTATGGCTACACCTTC. Filled out from reference TRBV7-2 and TRBJ1-2, the complete variable domain reads GAGVSQSPSNKVTEKGKDVELRCDPISGHTALYWYRQSLGQGLEFLIYFQGNSAPDKSGLPSDRFSAERTGGSVSTLTIQRTQQEDSAVYLCASGLSASPGYGYTFGSGTRLTVV.

Only a few counts were recorded for this clonotype. V gene TRBV12-3 or TRBV12-4 combines with J gene TRBJ2-1; D call uncertain. Trimming cost V 3 bases and J 2 bases, with 11 bases left between them. This CDR3 spans 15 amino acids. The CDR3 nucleotides are TGTGCCAGCAGTTTGGGGTTAGAGGCCTACAATGAGCAGTTCTTC. This encodes CASSLGLEAYNEQFF.

CDR3 nucleotides: TGTGCCAGCAGTTACTACGAGCGGGGATCCCGGTACTTC. Its protein is CASSYYERGSRYF. This sequence joins TRBV6-2 or TRBV6-3 and TRBJ2-7; the match to TRBD2 covers 7 bases. Germline trimming cut 1 base from V and 12 bases from J; bases unmatched to any gene: 9. This CDR3 region has 13 residues. Looked up from germline, CDR1 is MNHEY and CDR2 is SVGEGT.

This rearrangement joins TRBV7-9 to TRBJ2-5, with D hard to call. The V and J ends lost 0 bases and 5 bases respectively, with 10 bases between them. Germline V gene lookup returns CDR1 SEHNR and CDR2 FQNEAQ (reference sequence). CDR3 length: 14 residues. The CDR3 protein is CASSLALSWETQYF. In DNA, the CDR3 is TGTGCCAGCAGCTTAGCGCTTAGCTGGGAGACCCAGTACTTC.

In its sample, this clonotype was seen a few times. The V gene is TRBV6-6, the J gene TRBJ2-1, with TRBD2 matching 8 bases. The CDR3 has 16 amino acids. Trimming removed 6 bases from V and 6 bases from J; junction bases left unmatched: 13. CDR1 is MNHNY and CDR2 is SVGAGI in the germline V gene (reference sequence). The CDR3 DNA sequence: TGTGCCAGCAGCTACCAGAGCGGGAGAGCGGGCAATGAGCAGTTCTTC. Its protein is CASSYQSGRAGNEQFF.

The sample holds many counts of this clonotype. The chain is built from TRBV6-5 and TRBJ2-3; D may be TRBD1 (5 bases). The CDR3 contains 13 residues. Trimming removed 2 bases from V and 5 bases from J, with 8 bases in between. The germline gives CDR1 MNHEY, CDR2 SVGAGI. The CDR3 here is CASSYVRGDTQYF. DNA for the CDR3: TGTGCCAGCAGTTACGTTAGGGGAGATACGCAGTATTTT.

This clonotype came up many times. J is TRBJ2-7 and V is TRBV7-2; 7 bases fit TRBD1. This CDR3 is 15 amino acids long. With 3 bases clipped from V and 5 bases from J, the junction kept 10 bases outside the gene matches. The germline CDR1 and CDR2 sequences are SGHTA and FQGNSA. The CDR3 is CASSLDRDRLHEQYF. The CDR3 DNA reads TGTGCCAGCAGCTTGGACCGGGACAGATTACACGAGCAGTACTTC. The entire variable domain, with the rest obtained from reference TRBV7-2 and TRBJ2-7, is as follows: GAGVSQSPSNKVTEKGKDVELRCDPISGHTALYWYRQSLGQGLEFLIYFQGNSAPDKSGLPSDRFSAERTGGSVSTLTIQRTQQEDSAVYLCASSLDRDRLHEQYFGPGTRLTVT.

J is TRBJ1-2 and V is TRBV7-2; 9 bases match TRBD1. CDR3 size: 14 residues. Germline assignment: CDR1 SGHTA and CDR2 FQGNSA. With 6 bases clipped from V and 8 bases from J, the junction kept 10 bases outside the gene matches. CDR3 amino acids: CASSFTGTGLGYTF. For the CDR3, the DNA is TGTGCCAGCAGTTTCACCGGGACAGGGTTAGGCTACACCTTC.

CDR3 loop: CASSAPGGSRQFF. The CDR3 DNA sequence: TGTGCCAGCAGTGCCCCAGGCGGGAGTAGGCAGTTCTTC. V gene TRBV28 combines with J gene TRBJ2-1; 7 nucleotides align to TRBD2. Trimming removed 5 bases from V and 12 bases from J; junction bases left unmatched: 10. Germline V gives CDR1 MDHEN, CDR2 SYDVKM. The CDR3 is 13 amino acids.

This clonotype turned up a few times. The V call is TRBV4-1, the J call TRBJ2-1; the D gene could be TRBD1 or TRBD2 (5 bases each). V lost 1 base to trimming and J lost 4 bases, with 11 bases between them. CDR3 length: 15 residues. Germline V gene sequence: CDR1 MGHRA, CDR2 YSYEKL. CDR3 DNA: TGCGCCAGCAGCCAAGGGGACCACCTATACAATGAGCAGTTCTTC. Its translation is CASSQGDHLYNEQFF.

V gene TRBV4-2 combines with J gene TRBJ1-2, with D maybe TRBD1 (5 bases). V gave up 0 bases and J gave up 6 bases, with 14 bases separating them. Germline V gene sequence: CDR1 LGHNA, CDR2 YNFKEQ. The CDR3 is 15 residues long. The CDR3 coding sequence is TGTGCCAGCAGCCAAGAGGGAGACAGCTTAGATGGCTACACCTTC. It encodes CASSQEGDSLDGYTF.

The chain couples TRBV6-2 or TRBV6-3 to TRBJ2-5; D gene uncertain. V lost 7 bases, J lost 0 bases, and 18 bases lay in between. CDR1 is MNHEY and CDR2 is SVGEGT in the germline V gene. The CDR3 loop spans 16 amino acids. CDR3 residues: CASNYLRQPNQETQYF. The CDR3 DNA follows: TGTGCCAGCAACTACTTGAGACAACCCAACCAAGAGACCCAGTACTTC.

A few counts support this clonotype. V gene TRBV27 combines with J gene TRBJ2-7, with D tentatively TRBD1 (6 bases). The CDR3 loop spans 14 amino acids. Per the germline V gene, CDR1 is MNHEY and CDR2 is SMNVEV (reference sequence). Trimming shortened V by 6 bases and J by 0 bases, and 12 bases separated the two germline ends. The CDR3 is CASSRQESSYEQYF. The CDR3 DNA is TGTGCCAGCAGCCGACAGGAAAGCTCCTACGAGCAGTACTTC.

A word on this clonotype: This clone may be a read error of a much larger clone one base away. The gene calls are TRBV21-1 and TRBJ2-4; the D call in the table, TRBD2, was not verified against the DNA. TRBV21-1 has pseudogene status. CDR3 length equals 13 residues. The CDR3 spells CASSKPREYEQDF. The DNA for the CDR3 is TGTGCCAGCAGCAAACCACGGGAGTACGAGCAGGACTTC.

Here the CDR3 reads CASSFLPGQSLANYGYTF. The CDR3 DNA reads as TGTGCCAGCAGCTTCCTTCCGGGACAGAGTTTAGCTAACTATGGCTACACCTTC. The chain combines TRBV9 with TRBJ1-2; 7 bases line up with TRBD1. V lost 4 bases, J lost 0 bases, and 15 bases stayed unmatched. The CDR3 is 18 amino acids. CDR1 and CDR2 from the germline V gene are SGDLS and YYNGEE. The whole variable domain, remainder taken from reference TRBV9 and TRBJ1-2, is DSGVTQTPKHLITATGQRVTLRCSPRSGDLSVYWYQQSLDQGLQFLIQYYNGEERAKGNILERFSAQQFPDLHSELNLSSLELGDSALYFCASSFLPGQSLANYGYTFGSGTRLTVV.

CDR3 DNA: TGCAGCGTCACGGGGACTAGCGGACCTTACAATGAGCAGTTCTTC. Translation: CSVTGTSGPYNEQFF. This sequence joins TRBV29-1 and TRBJ2-1, with 11 bases lining up with TRBD2. Trimming at V came to 6 bases and at J to 4 bases, leaving 8 bases not matched to a gene. Germline values: CDR1 SQVTM, CDR2 ANQGSEA. The CDR3 totals 15 residues.

This clonotype has only a few counts. The chain is built from TRBV30 and TRBJ1-5; 8 nucleotides line up with TRBD1. The CDR3 has 15 amino acids. Trimming at V came to 2 bases and at J to 9 bases, leaving 12 bases not matched to a gene. Germline V lookup: CDR1 GTSNPN, CDR2 SVGIG (reference sequence). CDR3 amino acids: CAWSSVTGDRGPQHF. CDR3 DNA sequence: TGTGCCTGGAGTAGCGTGACAGGGGATAGGGGGCCCCAGCATTTT.

The sample holds a few counts of this clonotype. The rearrangement uses TRBV29-1 and TRBJ1-6; 7 nucleotides line up with TRBD1. The junction had 3 bases not matched to a gene; V was cut back by 4 bases and J by 6 bases. The CDR3 runs 13 residues. Germline loops: CDR1 SQVTM, CDR2 ANQGSEA. CDR3 in DNA: TGCAGCGTTGCCCGGGACAGTAATTCACCCCTCCACTTT. The encoded protein is CSVARDSNSPLHF.